The rows below give T cell receptor beta chains drawn from one sample of a study of T cell responses to AZD1222 COVID-19 vaccine. TCRdb keeps only in-frame clones here, not all; method: immunoSEQ multiplex PCR. The sample lists 250,000 to 300,000 clones; 90% to 95% were seen once. Sequences were derived from peripheral blood, sampled 28 days after the second AZD1222 dose. These receptors all come from an adult who received the AZD1222 COVID-19 vaccine. Each CDR3 is given with its conserved first and last residue. D genes are given only for firm matches. Size is stated for part of the rows, as once, few or many counts, or as a class when the clone is expanded.

clone_size	v_call	j_call	d_call	cdr3_nt	cdr3_aa
NA	TRBV6-5	TRBJ2-7	NA	TGTGCCAGCAGTTACAGCGACGGTGCCTACGAGCAGTACTTC	CASSYSDGAYEQYF
NA	TRBV7-9	TRBJ1-3	TRBD1	TGTGCCAGCAGCTCGGACAGGGGGTCTGGAAACACCATATATTTT	CASSSDRGSGNTIYF
NA	TRBV7-9	TRBJ1-1	NA	TGTGCCAGCAGCTTAGTTGGAGTCCCTGAAGCTTTCTTT	CASSLVGVPEAFF
NA	TRBV28	TRBJ1-1	NA	TGTGCAAGCACGGGACTTGGGGGCACTGAAGCTTTCTTT	CASTGLGGTEAFF
NA	TRBV30	TRBJ1-6	TRBD1	TGTGCCTGGAGTGTCAGGGGGCGGTATTCACCCCTCCACTTT	CAWSVRGRYSPLHF
NA	TRBV5-5	TRBJ2-7	TRBD2	TGTGCCAGCAGGACGACTAGCGGGAGAAACGAGCAGTACTTC	CASRTTSGRNEQYF
NA	TRBV4-1	TRBJ2-4	TRBD2	TGCGCCAGCAGCCAAGCCCCGACTAGCGGGGTCCAAAACATTCAGTACTTC	CASSQAPTSGVQNIQYF
NA	TRBV5-1	TRBJ1-2	NA	TGCGCCAGCAGCTTGGGACTTGACAGTTACGGCTACACCTTC	CASSLGLDSYGYTF
once	TRBV12-3/TRBV12-4	TRBJ1-6	NA	TGTGCCAGCAGTTTAGACGGGGGGCGGCCCCTCCACTTT	CASSLDGGRPLHF
NA	TRBV14	TRBJ2-2	NA	TGTGCCAGCAGCCCCTGGCCCTCCGGGGAGCTGTTTTTT	CASSPWPSGELFF
NA	TRBV3-1/TRBV3-2	TRBJ1-1	NA	TGTGCCAGCAGCCAAGGACAGATGAACACTGAAGCTTTCTTT	CASSQGQMNTEAFF
few	TRBV4-2	TRBJ1-2	TRBD1	TGTGCCAGCAGCCCCGACCGACAGGGCCAGGACTATGGCTACACCTTC	CASSPDRQGQDYGYTF
NA	TRBV13	TRBJ1-1	TRBD1	TGTGCCAGCAGCTTCCGTTCAGGGGGCTGGACTGAAGCTTTCTTT	CASSFRSGGWTEAFF
NA	TRBV21-1	TRBJ1-5	NA	TGTGCCAGCAGCAATGGCACCTCTAGCAATCAGCCCCAGCATTTT	CASSNGTSSNQPQHF
NA	TRBV19	TRBJ2-7	TRBD2	TGTGCCAGTGGACTAGCGGAGACCTACGAGCAGTACTTC	CASGLAETYEQYF
NA	TRBV28	TRBJ1-1	NA	TGTGCCAGCACTTCGGGCGGGGGATACACTGAAGCTTTCTTT	CASTSGGGYTEAFF
NA	TRBV5-5	TRBJ1-1	NA	TGTGCCAGCAGCTTGGACGAGGGTCGGTGGGGTGAGCACACTGAAGCTTTCTTT	CASSLDEGRWGEHTEAFF
NA	TRBV7-9	TRBJ2-3	NA	TGTGCCAGCAGCTTAGGAGAGACTAGTTCTAGCACAGATACGCAGTATTTT	CASSLGETSSSTDTQYF
NA	TRBV6-5	TRBJ1-5	TRBD1	TGTGCCAGCAGTCCCGGACAGGGTGGTCAGCCCCAGCATTTT	CASSPGQGGQPQHF
NA	TRBV9	TRBJ2-5	NA	TGTGCCAGCAGCCCCCCTCAGGGGGGGCCAGAGACCCAGTACTTC	CASSPPQGGPETQYF
once	TRBV21-1	TRBJ2-2	NA	TGTGCCAGCAGCAGTGGGTCGGCCGGGGAGCTGTTTTTT	CASSSGSAGELFF
NA	TRBV27	TRBJ2-7	NA	TGTGCCAGCAGTTTCAGGCCCACGGGGTTTGGGCCCTACGAGCAGTACTTC	CASSFRPTGFGPYEQYF
NA	TRBV5-1	TRBJ1-2	NA	TGCGCCAGCAGCTTGGCCGGTGGTTTACTGCCTGGCGGCTACACCTTC	CASSLAGGLLPGGYTF
NA	TRBV6-1	TRBJ2-7	NA	TGTGCCAGCAGTGACCCGGGGACCCCCCGGGGTCTCGAGCAGTACTTC	CASSDPGTPRGLEQYF
NA	TRBV18	TRBJ1-4	TRBD1	TGTGCCAGCTCAGGGACAGGGGGCTATGAAAAACTGTTTTTT	CASSGTGGYEKLFF
NA	TRBV4-2	TRBJ2-3	NA	TGTGCCAGCAGCCAAGATGCCAGGGTAACTTACAAGGCGGATACGCAGTATTTT	CASSQDARVTYKADTQYF
NA	TRBV10-3	TRBJ1-2	NA	TGTGCCATCACTGAACAGGGCTTAGCTAACTATGGCTACACCTTC	CAITEQGLANYGYTF
NA	TRBV7-9	TRBJ1-1	NA	TGTGCCAGCAGCTTTTATGACGAGAACACTGAAGCTTTCTTT	CASSFYDENTEAFF
NA	TRBV9	TRBJ1-2	NA	TGTGCCAGCAGCGTAGACCCAGAGTTCTATGGCTACACCTTC	CASSVDPEFYGYTF
NA	TRBV6-5	TRBJ2-7	NA	TGTGCCAGCAGTTACCAGATAAACTACGAGCAGTACTTC	CASSYQINYEQYF
NA	TRBV28	TRBJ1-3	NA	TGTGCCACCTCAAGGGGATCTGGAAACACCATATATTTT	CATSRGSGNTIYF
NA	TRBV7-2	TRBJ1-2	NA	TGTGCCAGCAGTTCCGGGGCGTATGGCTACACCTTC	CASSSGAYGYTF
NA	TRBV5-1	TRBJ1-2	NA	TGCGCCAGCAGCGGCGGACAGCCCACTAACTATGGCTACACCTTC	CASSGGQPTNYGYTF
NA	TRBV7-2	TRBJ1-1	TRBD1	TGTGCCAGCAGCTTAGGGACAGGGGGGTTCGGTGAAGCTTTCTTT	CASSLGTGGFGEAFF
once	TRBV10-3	TRBJ1-6	NA	TGTGCCATCAGTGATAAAGGCCTCGAGAATTCACCCCTCCACTTT	CAISDKGLENSPLHF
NA	TRBV4-1	TRBJ1-4	TRBD1	TGCGCCAGCAGCCTGCCCCCCGGGACAGGGGAAAAACTGTTTTTT	CASSLPPGTGEKLFF
NA	TRBV19	TRBJ2-7	TRBD1	TGTGCCAGTAGTATTAGGACAGGCGCATCCTACGAGCAGTACTTC	CASSIRTGASYEQYF
NA	TRBV4-1	TRBJ1-6	TRBD1	TGCGCCAGCAGCCAGACAGGGCCACCCCTCCACTTT	CASSQTGPPLHF
NA	TRBV11-3	TRBJ1-1	NA	TGTGCCAGCAGCGCGACCTCTTCTACTGAAGCTTTCTTT	CASSATSSTEAFF